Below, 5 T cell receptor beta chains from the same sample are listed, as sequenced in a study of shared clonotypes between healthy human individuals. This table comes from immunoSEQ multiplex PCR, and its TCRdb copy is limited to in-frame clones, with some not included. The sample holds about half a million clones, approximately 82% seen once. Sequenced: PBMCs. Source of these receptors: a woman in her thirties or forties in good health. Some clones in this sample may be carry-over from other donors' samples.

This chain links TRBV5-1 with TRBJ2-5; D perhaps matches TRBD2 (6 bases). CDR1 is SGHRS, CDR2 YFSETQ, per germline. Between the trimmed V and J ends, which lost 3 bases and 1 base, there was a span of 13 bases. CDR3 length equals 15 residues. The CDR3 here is CASSWRASAQETQYF. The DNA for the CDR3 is TGCGCCAGCAGCTGGAGGGCTAGCGCCCAAGAGACCCAGTACTTC.

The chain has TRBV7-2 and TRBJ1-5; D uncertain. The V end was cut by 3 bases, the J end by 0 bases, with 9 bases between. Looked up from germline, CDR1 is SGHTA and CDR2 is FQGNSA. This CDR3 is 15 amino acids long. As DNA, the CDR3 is TGTGCCAGCAGCTTGGTGACAAATAGCAATCAGCCCCAGCATTTT. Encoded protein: CASSLVTNSNQPQHF.

The CDR3 DNA reads TGTGCCAGCAGCTTAGTTGCACGTAGGGTAGGTCAGCCCCAGCATTTT. It translates to CASSLVARRVGQPQHF. The chain joins TRBV7-8 to TRBJ1-5; no firm D call. The germline V gene encodes CDR1 SGHVS and CDR2 FQNEAQ. The CDR3 is made up of 16 amino acids. The V and J ends lost 1 base and 6 bases respectively, with 16 bases between them.

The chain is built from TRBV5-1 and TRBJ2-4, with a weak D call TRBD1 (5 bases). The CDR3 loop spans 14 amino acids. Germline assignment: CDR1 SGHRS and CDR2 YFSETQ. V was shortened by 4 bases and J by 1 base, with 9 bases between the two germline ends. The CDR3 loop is CASSQGSAKNIQYF. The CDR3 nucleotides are TGCGCCAGCAGCCAGGGTTCCGCCAAAAACATTCAGTACTTC.

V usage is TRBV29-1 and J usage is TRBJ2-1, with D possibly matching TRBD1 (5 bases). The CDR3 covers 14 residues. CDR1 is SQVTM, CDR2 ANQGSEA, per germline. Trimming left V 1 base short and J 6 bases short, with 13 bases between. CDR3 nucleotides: TGCAGCGTTGAAGGGCAGGGCCCCTCCAATGAGCAGTTCTTC. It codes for CSVEGQGPSNEQFF.